The 14 T cell receptor beta chains given below trace back to one sample, sequenced in a study of blood T cell repertoires in COVID-19. Sequencing was performed with immunoSEQ multiplex PCR; in TCRdb, only in-frame clones are kept and a portion is missing. The data contain about 170,000 clones, roughly 81% of them seen just once; the ten biggest clones take up roughly 2.5%. Material for sequencing was peripheral blood. These TCRs come from a woman at least 80 years old with COVID-19, enrolled during active disease.

This clone was seen just once. The chain combines TRBV2 with TRBJ2-7; 7 bases align to TRBD1. The CDR3 totals 14 residues. Trimming at V came to 4 bases and at J to 7 bases, leaving 10 bases not matched to a gene. The germline V gene encodes CDR1 SNHLY and CDR2 FYNNEI. CDR3 nucleotide sequence: TGTGCCAGCAGTGTAATCACAGGGGCTGGGGAGCAGTACTTC. As protein: CASSVITGAGEQYF.

The CDR3 DNA follows: TGTGCCAGCAACGGGGATTTCAACACTGAAGCTTTCTTT. Protein: CASNGDFNTEAFF. The chain carries TRBV2 and TRBJ1-1, with D unclear. V was trimmed by 7 bases and J by 2 bases, leaving 11 bases between them. Germline assignment: CDR1 SNHLY and CDR2 FYNNEI. This CDR3 contains 13 residues.

The chain has TRBV18 and TRBJ1-3, with D possibly TRBD1 on 6 matching bases. The germline CDR1 and CDR2 sequences are KGHSH and LQKENI. The CDR3 spans 15 residues. Between the trimmed V and J ends, which lost 3 bases and 4 bases, there was a span of 13 bases. CDR3 region: CASSPLTGSGNTIYF. In DNA, the CDR3 is TGTGCCAGCTCACCCTTAACAGGGAGCGGAAACACCATATATTTT.

V is TRBV28 and J is TRBJ1-6; no clear D gene. The V gene's germline CDR1 is MDHEN and CDR2 SYDVKM. This CDR3 spans 14 amino acids. Trimming removed 6 bases from V and 7 bases from J, with 13 bases in between. The CDR3 sequence: CASRIGVVNSPLHF. DNA of the CDR3: TGTGCCAGCAGAATAGGAGTGGTCAATTCACCCCTCCACTTT.

The chain joins TRBV24-1 to TRBJ2-3; 9 bases fit TRBD1. Germline assignment: CDR1 KGHDR and CDR2 SFDVKD. V was pared by 3 bases and J by 0 bases, with 6 bases of the junction left unmatched. The length of the CDR3 is 17 residues. CDR3 region: CATSDPPGQGSTDTQYF. The DNA for the CDR3 is TGTGCCACCAGTGATCCCCCGGGACAGGGTAGCACAGATACGCAGTATTTT.

The V call is TRBV6-2 or TRBV6-3, the J call TRBJ2-7; TRBD2 aligns across 13 bases. Germline CDR1 and CDR2: MNHEY and SVGEGT. This CDR3 region has 18 residues. With 5 bases clipped from V and 0 bases from J, the junction kept 10 bases outside the gene matches. The CDR3 protein is CASSDGLAGVLLSYEQYF. The CDR3 DNA reads TGTGCCAGCAGTGATGGACTAGCGGGGGTTCTTCTCTCCTACGAGCAGTACTTC.

The V gene is TRBV18, the J gene TRBJ1-4, with TRBD1 identical over 9 bases. V was clipped by 6 bases and J by 5 bases; unmatched bases: 7. This CDR3 is 15 amino acids long. Germline V gene lookup returns CDR1 KGHSH and CDR2 LQKENI. The CDR3 region has the DNA TGTGCCAGCTCGCCCTTTGACAGGGGGAATGAAAAACTGTTTTTT. Amino acids: CASSPFDRGNEKLFF.

Only one count was recorded for this clone. The chain combines TRBV7-8 with TRBJ2-1; 12 nucleotides align to TRBD2. The CDR3 runs 20 residues. Looked up from germline, CDR1 is SGHVS and CDR2 is FQNEAQ. The V segment lost 2 bases and the J segment 0 bases; nucleotides outside the gene matches: 11. CDR3 residues: CASSLMTGLAGLGSYNEQFF. The CDR3 DNA sequence: TGTGCCAGCAGCTTAATGACGGGACTAGCGGGCCTTGGCTCCTACAATGAGCAGTTCTTC.

Comment on this clone: Within the sample, other DNA sequences also encode this same CDR3. This chain connects TRBV20-1 to TRBJ2-7; D is unresolved. V lost 3 bases and J 4 bases, leaving 7 bases between the germline ends. There are 11 residues in the CDR3. Germline V gene data show CDR1 as DFQATT and CDR2 as SNEGSKA (reference sequence). CDR3 sequence reads: CSASGSYEQYF. CDR3 DNA: TGCAGTGCTAGTGGCAGTTACGAGCAGTACTTC.

This sequence joins TRBV6-5 and TRBJ2-3; possible D gene TRBD1, 6 bases. Trimming left V 2 bases short and J 3 bases short, with 12 bases between. The CDR3 totals 15 residues. CDR1 and CDR2 from the germline V gene are MNHEY and SVGAGI. CDR3 residues: CASSYGYRDTDTQYF. The CDR3 DNA follows: TGTGCCAGCAGTTACGGATACAGGGATACAGATACGCAGTATTTT.

This sequence joins TRBV10-1 and TRBJ1-1; 7 nucleotides align to TRBD1. The CDR3 has 13 amino acids. Germline CDR1 is WNHNN and CDR2 is SYGVQD (reference sequence). The junction had 10 bases not matched to a gene; V was cut back by 6 bases and J by 9 bases. The CDR3 protein is CASSTTRDSKAFF. The CDR3, as DNA: TGCGCCAGCAGCACCACCCGGGACAGTAAAGCTTTCTTT.

The genes are TRBV12-5 and TRBJ1-1; possibly TRBD1 for D (5 bases). The V and J ends lost 3 bases and 1 base respectively, with 15 bases between them. Per the germline V gene, CDR1 is LGHNT and CDR2 is FRNRAP. CDR3 length: 16 amino acids. The CDR3 here is CASGFFQGRSNTEAFF. CDR3 sequence (DNA): TGTGCTAGTGGTTTCTTTCAGGGAAGATCGAACACTGAAGCTTTCTTT.

The rearrangement uses TRBV19 and TRBJ2-3, with D tentatively TRBD1 (6 bases). CDR1 LNHDA and CDR2 SQIVND come from the germline V gene (reference sequence). Trimming took off 6 bases at V and 4 bases at J, with 11 bases between the two ends. The CDR3 totals 13 residues. CDR3 coding DNA: TGTGCCAGTAGCCACAGGGCCCCAGATACGCAGTATTTT. Translation gives CASSHRAPDTQYF.

This rearrangement joins TRBV9 to TRBJ2-1; TRBD2 might be the D (5 bases). CDR1 and CDR2 (germline): SGDLS, YYNGEE. The ends were cut back, 3 bases at V and 6 bases at J, with 13 bases in the middle. CDR3 size: 14 residues. In DNA, the CDR3 is TGTGCCAGCAGCGCTCTGGTCACTAGCAATGAGCAGTTCTTC. This sequence encodes CASSALVTSNEQFF.